These 19 T cell receptor beta chains were all obtained from the same sample, sequenced in a study of blood T cells in healthy people across ages. Primers used in a second PCR of roughly 6 to 12 cycles were a sample-barcoded 5' primer and a J-beta primer mix. TCRdb redid the calling of the 5' RACE reads with MiXCR, one entry per CDR3 protein. The repertoire includes hundreds of thousands of distinct CDR3 sequences, approximately 48% of them detected once, and about a fifth sits in the top ten. The sample comprised blood. The receptors were sampled from a man aged 60 to 75 in good health.

The chain carries TRBV5-1 and TRBJ1-2, with D maybe TRBD1 (6 bases). Trimming took 4 bases from V and 4 from J, leaving 8 bases between them. Germline CDR1 reads SGHRS; CDR2 reads YFSETQ. This CDR3 is built from 12 residues. The CDR3 DNA follows: TGCGCCAGCAGCGGACAGTTCTATGGCTACACCTTC. Translating it yields CASSGQFYGYTF.

The chain employs TRBV6-1 and TRBJ1-1; 9 positions match TRBD1. The ends lost 2 bases at V and 0 bases at J; junction bases unmatched: 4. The CDR3 length is 16 residues. CDR1 MNHNS and CDR2 SASEGT come from the germline V gene. This CDR3 is CASSETGGYLNTEAFF. The CDR3 bases are TGTGCCAGCAGTGAAACAGGGGGCTATTTGAACACTGAAGCTTTCTTT.

This chain connects TRBV20-1 to TRBJ2-7; D ambiguous. The V and J ends lost 3 bases and 2 bases respectively, with 11 bases between them. Germline CDR1 and CDR2: DFQATT and SNEGSKA (reference sequence). This CDR3 is built from 13 residues. The DNA for the CDR3 is TGCAGTGCTAGTCTGACCAGGACCTACGAGCAGTACTTC. It specifies CSASLTRTYEQYF.

This clonotype has just a few counts. The rearrangement links TRBV7-9 to TRBJ2-7, with TRBD2 matching 7 bases. Germline CDR1 SEHNR, CDR2 FQNEAQ (reference sequence). V gave up 0 bases and J gave up 5 bases; unmatched junction bases: 19. The CDR3 extends over 19 amino acids. CDR3 sequence reads: CASSLALLGRAGERDEQYF. The CDR3 nucleotides are TGTGCCAGCAGCTTAGCGCTATTGGGCAGGGCGGGAGAGAGGGACGAGCAGTACTTC.

This clonotype was recorded a few times. CDR3 coding DNA: TGTGCCAGCCTACAGGGGGCTCGGGGCACAGATACGCAGTATTTT. This sequence encodes CASLQGARGTDTQYF. This chain connects TRBV10-3 to TRBJ2-3, with 9 bases identical to TRBD1. Germline assignment: CDR1 ENHRY and CDR2 SYGVKD. This CDR3 has 15 residues. After removal of 10 bases from V and 1 base from J, the junction contained 9 bases not matched to a gene.

Regarding this clonotype: The junction departs from the called germline gene at one end, perhaps through a read error. V is TRBV7-7 and J is TRBJ2-1; 13 nucleotides line up with TRBD2. The CDR3 runs 15 residues. Germline CDR1 SSHAT, CDR2 FNYEAQ (reference sequence). CDR3 nucleotide sequence: TGTGCTAGCAGCAAGGGACTAGCGGGAACTAATGAGCAGTTCTTC. Amino acids: CASSKGLAGTNEQFF.

V usage is TRBV5-1 and J usage is TRBJ1-6; D unresolved. Germline CDR1 is SGHRS and CDR2 is YFSETQ. Trimming pared 0 bases from V and 7 bases from J, leaving 11 bases between. This CDR3 contains 15 residues. The CDR3: CASSLDNSFNSPLHF. In DNA form, the CDR3 reads TGCGCCAGCAGCTTGGATAACAGCTTCAATTCACCCCTCCACTTT.

This sequence joins TRBV24-1 and TRBJ2-1, with D perhaps TRBD2 (6 bases). CDR1 and CDR2 (germline): KGHDR, SFDVKD. Trimming took 9 bases from V and 4 from J, leaving 15 bases between them. This CDR3 contains 14 residues. CDR3 nucleotides: TGTGCCACCTCCGGGGCGGGGAATTACAATGAGCAGTTCTTC. Protein product: CATSGAGNYNEQFF.

The table lists this clonotype with a few counts. The chain combines TRBV20-1 with TRBJ2-5; perhaps TRBD2 as D (5 bases). There are 14 residues in the CDR3. The germline CDR1 and CDR2 sequences are DFQATT and SNEGSKA (reference sequence). Trimming left V 0 bases short and J 5 bases short, with 13 bases between. For the CDR3, the DNA is TGCAGTGCTAGAGATCAAATAAGCGGTGAGACCCAGTACTTC. Protein: CSARDQISGETQYF.

This chain connects TRBV20-1 to TRBJ2-1; 10 bases are a match to TRBD2. There are 14 residues in the CDR3. Germline assignment: CDR1 DFQATT and CDR2 SNEGSKA (reference sequence). V shed 5 bases and J 7 bases; nucleotides not matched to a gene: 8. The CDR3 sequence is CSASPNSGGNEQFF. The CDR3 nucleotides read TGCAGTGCTTCCCCGAATAGCGGGGGGAATGAGCAGTTCTTC.

The gene calls are TRBV28 and TRBJ1-1, with D perhaps TRBD1 (6 bases). The CDR3 runs 14 residues. V lost 5 bases to trimming and J lost 5 bases, with 15 bases between them. Germline CDR1 and CDR2: MDHEN and SYDVKM. This CDR3 is CASSPVRGWTEAFF. The CDR3 DNA reads TGTGCCAGCAGTCCGGTAAGGGGGTGGACTGAAGCTTTCTTT.

The chain links TRBV7-9 to TRBJ2-7; D possibly uses TRBD1 or TRBD2 (6 bases each). The germline V and J ends were trimmed by 6 bases and 5 bases, with 14 bases remaining between them. CDR3 length equals 13 residues. Looked up from germline, CDR1 is SEHNR and CDR2 is FQNEAQ (reference sequence). CDR3: CASSWGAGDEQYF. The DNA for the CDR3 is TGTGCCAGCAGTTGGGGGGCCGGGGACGAGCAGTACTTC.

The V call is TRBV9, the J call TRBJ2-7; possibly TRBD1 or TRBD2 for D (5 bases each). Trimming cost V 0 bases and J 4 bases, with 17 bases left between them. Germline CDR1 is SGDLS and CDR2 is YYNGEE. This CDR3 region has 16 residues. The CDR3 bases are TGTGCCAGCAGCGTAGGGTCGGTTGGGACGGTGTACGAGCAGTACTTC. It specifies CASSVGSVGTVYEQYF.

The chain couples TRBV20-1 to TRBJ2-7; D call uncertain. The V end was cut by 6 bases, the J end by 2 bases, with 17 bases between. Germline CDR1 and CDR2: DFQATT and SNEGSKA (reference sequence). This CDR3 contains 14 residues. CDR3 nucleotides: TGCAGTGCCGGGTTGGGTCTGGGTCCCTACGAGCAGTACTTC. It yields the protein CSAGLGLGPYEQYF.

The chain joins TRBV6-2 or TRBV6-3 to TRBJ1-5; D ambiguous. CDR1 and CDR2 (germline): MNHEY, SVGEGT. The V end lost 6 bases, the J end lost 6 bases, and 9 bases lay between the germline ends. This CDR3 is 12 amino acids long. Here the CDR3 reads CASRLVGQPQHF. CDR3 nucleotide sequence: TGTGCCAGCAGGCTGGTGGGTCAGCCCCAGCATTTT.

Details on this clonotype: The junction does not match germline at one end; this may be a read error. This chain connects TRBV20-1 to TRBJ2-5; D perhaps matches TRBD1 (6 bases). This CDR3 comprises 13 residues. Germline-derived CDR1 and CDR2 are DFQATT and SNEGSKA (reference sequence). In DNA, the CDR3 is TGCGGTGCCCCAGGGGCTATCAGGGAGACCCAGTACTTC. Its protein is CGAPGAIRETQYF.

This clonotype has only one observation. The chain uses TRBV5-1 and TRBJ1-1, with a possible D match to TRBD1 (5 bases). The germline V and J ends were trimmed by 0 bases and 0 bases, with 15 bases remaining between them. The CDR3 consists of 17 residues. CDR1 is SGHRS, CDR2 YFSETQ, per germline. The CDR3 region is CASSLEMGVVMNTEAFF. Here the CDR3 DNA reads TGCGCCAGCAGCTTGGAGATGGGGGTCGTAATGAACACTGAAGCTTTCTTT.

The chain carries TRBV5-5 and TRBJ1-2; D is unresolved. This CDR3 contains 14 residues. The V end was cut by 0 bases, the J end by 8 bases, with 14 bases between. Germline V gene data show CDR1 as SGHKS and CDR2 as YYEKEE (reference sequence). CDR3 in DNA: TGTGCCAGCAGCTTGGGACCGAACGGGGAGGGCTACACCTTC. As protein: CASSLGPNGEGYTF.

The chain links TRBV20-1 to TRBJ2-3, with 13 bases identical to TRBD2. CDR3 length: 16 residues. Germline CDR1 DFQATT, CDR2 SNEGSKA (reference sequence). Unmatched junction bases numbered 7, after V lost 3 bases and J lost 4 bases. The CDR3 sequence: CSASDPTSGGADTQYF. CDR3 in DNA: TGCAGTGCTAGCGATCCAACTAGCGGGGGGGCAGATACGCAGTATTTT.